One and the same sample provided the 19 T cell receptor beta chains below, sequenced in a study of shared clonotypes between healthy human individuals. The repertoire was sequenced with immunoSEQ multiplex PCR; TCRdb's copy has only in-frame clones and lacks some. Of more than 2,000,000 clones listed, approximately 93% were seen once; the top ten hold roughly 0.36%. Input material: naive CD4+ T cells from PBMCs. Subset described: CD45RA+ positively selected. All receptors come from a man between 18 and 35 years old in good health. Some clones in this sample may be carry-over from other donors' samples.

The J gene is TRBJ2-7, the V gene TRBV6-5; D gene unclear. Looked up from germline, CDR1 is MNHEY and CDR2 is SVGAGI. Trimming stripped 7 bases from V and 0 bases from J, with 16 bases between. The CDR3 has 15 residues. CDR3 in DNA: TGTGCCAGCATGAGGTCGGCAGCAGGCTCCTACGAGCAGTACTTC. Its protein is CASMRSAAGSYEQYF.

The chain's CDR3 is CASSWGPQSYGYTF. CDR3 DNA sequence: TGTGCCAGCAGCTGGGGGCCCCAATCCTATGGCTACACCTTC. The chain is built from TRBV6-5 and TRBJ1-2; D may be TRBD1 (6 bases). In germline, CDR1 is MNHEY, CDR2 SVGAGI. The CDR3 runs 14 residues. Trimming took off 6 bases at V and 4 bases at J, with 15 bases between the two ends.

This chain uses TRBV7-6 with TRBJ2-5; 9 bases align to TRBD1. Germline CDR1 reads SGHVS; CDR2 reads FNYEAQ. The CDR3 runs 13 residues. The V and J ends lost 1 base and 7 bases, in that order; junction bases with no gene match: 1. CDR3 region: CASSLGTGVTQYF. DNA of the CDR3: TGTGCCAGCAGCTTAGGGACAGGGGTGACCCAGTACTTC.

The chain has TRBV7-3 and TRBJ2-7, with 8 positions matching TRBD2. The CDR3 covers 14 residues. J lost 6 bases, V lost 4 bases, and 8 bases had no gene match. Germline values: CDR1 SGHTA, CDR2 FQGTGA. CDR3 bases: TGTGCCAGCAGCTCGGGGACTAGTGGAGGCGAGCAGTACTTC. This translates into CASSSGTSGGEQYF.

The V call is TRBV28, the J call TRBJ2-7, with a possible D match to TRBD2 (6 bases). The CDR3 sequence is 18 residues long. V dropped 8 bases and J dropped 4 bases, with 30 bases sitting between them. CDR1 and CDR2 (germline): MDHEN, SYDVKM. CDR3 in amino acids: CASYSLIASSGRLYEQYF. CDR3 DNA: TGTGCCAGCTACAGTTTAATTGCCAGTAGCGGCAGGTTATACGAGCAGTACTTC.

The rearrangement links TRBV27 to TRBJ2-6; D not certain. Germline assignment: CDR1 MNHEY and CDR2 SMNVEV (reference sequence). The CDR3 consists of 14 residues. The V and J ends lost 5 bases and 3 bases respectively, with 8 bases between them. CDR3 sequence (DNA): TGTGCCAGCAGTCCCCCGTTTGGGGCCAACGTCCTGACTTTC. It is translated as CASSPPFGANVLTF.

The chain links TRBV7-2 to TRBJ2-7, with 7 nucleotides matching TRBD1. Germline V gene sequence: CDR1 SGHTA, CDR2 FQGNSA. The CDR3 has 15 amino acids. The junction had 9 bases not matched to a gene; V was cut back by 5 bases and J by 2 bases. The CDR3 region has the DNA TGTGCCAGCAGCCCCCAGACAGGGACCCCCTACGAGCAGTACTTC. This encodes CASSPQTGTPYEQYF.

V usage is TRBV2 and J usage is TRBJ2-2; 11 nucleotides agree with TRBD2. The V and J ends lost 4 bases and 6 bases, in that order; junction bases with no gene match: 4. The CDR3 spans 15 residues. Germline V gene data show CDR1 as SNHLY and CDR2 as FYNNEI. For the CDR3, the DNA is TGTGCCAGCAGTGGACTAGCGGGACTGGCCGGGGAGCTGTTTTTT. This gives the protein CASSGLAGLAGELFF.

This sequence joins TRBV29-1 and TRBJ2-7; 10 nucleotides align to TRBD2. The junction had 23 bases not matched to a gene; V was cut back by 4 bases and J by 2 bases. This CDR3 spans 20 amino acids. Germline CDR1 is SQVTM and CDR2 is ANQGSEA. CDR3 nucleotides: TGCAGCGTTGGGGATACTCAGGGGGGCTGGATAGCGGGAGGTCCCTACGAGCAGTACTTC. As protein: CSVGDTQGGWIAGGPYEQYF.

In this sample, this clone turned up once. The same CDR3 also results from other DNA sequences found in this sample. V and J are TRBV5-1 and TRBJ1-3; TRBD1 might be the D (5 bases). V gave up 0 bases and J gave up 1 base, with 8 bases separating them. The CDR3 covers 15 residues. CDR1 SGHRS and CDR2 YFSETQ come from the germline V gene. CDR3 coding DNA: TGCGCCAGCAGCTTGGGCGGGGGATCTGGAAACACCATATATTTT. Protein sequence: CASSLGGGSGNTIYF.

This CDR3 reads CASSTGTGTDEQYF. CDR3 in DNA: TGCGCCAGCAGCACGGGGACAGGGACGGACGAGCAGTACTTC. The V call is TRBV5-1, the J call TRBJ2-7; 9 nucleotides line up with TRBD1. This CDR3 is 14 amino acids long. Germline V gives CDR1 SGHRS, CDR2 YFSETQ. V trimming: 4 bases; J trimming: 5 bases; junction bases outside the gene matches: 7.

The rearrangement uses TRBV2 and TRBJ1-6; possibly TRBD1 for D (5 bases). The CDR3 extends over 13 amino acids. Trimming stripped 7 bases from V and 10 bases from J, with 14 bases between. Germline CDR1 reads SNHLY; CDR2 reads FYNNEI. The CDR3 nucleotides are TGTGCCAGCAACTCTGGGGCGGGCTCACCCCTCCACTTT. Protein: CASNSGAGSPLHF.

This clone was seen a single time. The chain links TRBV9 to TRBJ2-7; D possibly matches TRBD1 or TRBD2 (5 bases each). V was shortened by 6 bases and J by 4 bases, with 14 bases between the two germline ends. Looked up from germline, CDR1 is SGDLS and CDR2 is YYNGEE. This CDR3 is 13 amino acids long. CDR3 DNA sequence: TGTGCCAGCATAAAGGGACGCGCTTACGAGCAGTACTTC. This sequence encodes CASIKGRAYEQYF. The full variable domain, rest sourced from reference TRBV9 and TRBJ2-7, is DSGVTQTPKHLITATGQRVTLRCSPRSGDLSVYWYQQSLDQGLQFLIQYYNGEERAKGNILERFSAQQFPDLHSELNLSSLELGDSALYFCASIKGRAYEQYFGPGTRLTVT.

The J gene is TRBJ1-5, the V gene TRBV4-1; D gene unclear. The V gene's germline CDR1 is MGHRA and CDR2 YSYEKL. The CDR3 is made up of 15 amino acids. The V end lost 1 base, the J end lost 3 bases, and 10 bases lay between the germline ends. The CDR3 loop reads CASSQAAAYNQPQHF. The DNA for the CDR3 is TGCGCCAGCAGCCAAGCGGCAGCCTACAATCAGCCCCAGCATTTT.

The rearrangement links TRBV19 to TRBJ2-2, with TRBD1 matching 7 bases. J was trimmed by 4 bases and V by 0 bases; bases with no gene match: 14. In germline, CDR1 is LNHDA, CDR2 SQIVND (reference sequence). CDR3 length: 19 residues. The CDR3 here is CASSIDLGARGSITGELFF. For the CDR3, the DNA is TGTGCCAGTAGTATAGATCTGGGTGCCAGGGGGTCGATCACCGGGGAGCTGTTTTTT.

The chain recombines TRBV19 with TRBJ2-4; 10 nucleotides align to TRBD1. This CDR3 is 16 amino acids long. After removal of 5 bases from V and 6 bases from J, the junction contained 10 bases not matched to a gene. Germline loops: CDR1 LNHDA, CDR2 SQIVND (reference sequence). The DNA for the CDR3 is TGTGCCAGTAGTTGGGGACAGGGGAGGAGTGGAAACATTCAGTACTTC. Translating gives CASSWGQGRSGNIQYF.

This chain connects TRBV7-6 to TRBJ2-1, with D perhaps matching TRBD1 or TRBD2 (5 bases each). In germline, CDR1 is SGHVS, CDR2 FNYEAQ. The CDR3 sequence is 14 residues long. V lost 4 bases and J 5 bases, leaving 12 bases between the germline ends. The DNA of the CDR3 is TGTGCCAGCAGCTCGGAGTCGGGGCACAATGAGCAGTTCTTC. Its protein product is CASSSESGHNEQFF. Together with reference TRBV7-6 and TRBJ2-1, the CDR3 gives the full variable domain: GAGVSQSPRYKVTKRGQDVALRCDPISGHVSLYWYRQALGQGPEFLTYFNYEAQQDKSGLPNDRFSAERPEGSISTLTIQRTEQRDSAMYRCASSSESGHNEQFFGPGTRLTVL.

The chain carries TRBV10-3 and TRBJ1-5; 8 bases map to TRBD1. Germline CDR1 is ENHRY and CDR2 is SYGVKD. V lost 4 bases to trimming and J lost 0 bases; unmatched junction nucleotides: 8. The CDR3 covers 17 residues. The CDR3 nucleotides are TGTGCCATCAGTGTTGGACAGGGCACAAATAGCAATCAGCCCCAGCATTTT. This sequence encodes CAISVGQGTNSNQPQHF.

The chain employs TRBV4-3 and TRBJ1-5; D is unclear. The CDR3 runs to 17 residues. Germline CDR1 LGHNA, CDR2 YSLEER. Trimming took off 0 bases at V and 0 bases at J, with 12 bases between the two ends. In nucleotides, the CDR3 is TGCGCCAGCAGCCAAGAGACCGCCTTCTATAGCAATCAGCCCCAGCATTTT. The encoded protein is CASSQETAFYSNQPQHF.